This T cell receptor (beta chain) derives from a study of blood T cell repertoires in COVID-19. A case of COVID-19 had been met by exposed participants within 2 weeks before study entry. Original processing methods: Estimates of nucleated cell counts were drawn from the amplification of reference gene primers. The protocol was immunoSEQ multiplex PCR, while the TCRdb copy is restricted to in-frame clones and leaves out a portion. V, J and clone size are those of that table, while D and trimming were read from the DNA. Of about 430,000 clones listed, 70% to 90% were seen once; the top ten hold approximately 1.5%. The sample was PBMCs or T cells enriched from blood (not recorded which). The sequence was collected from a woman aged 18-29 years who had been exposed to COVID-19.

The chain's CDR3 is CASSVSGYGYTF. CDR3 DNA sequence: TGTGCCAGTAGTGTTTCAGGGTATGGCTACACCTTC. This chain connects TRBV19 to TRBJ1-2; maybe TRBD1 (5 bases). The V gene lost 5 bases and the J gene lost 5 bases, with 9 bases spanning the gap. Germline lookup yields CDR1 LNHDA and CDR2 SQIVND (reference sequence). CDR3 length: 12 residues.